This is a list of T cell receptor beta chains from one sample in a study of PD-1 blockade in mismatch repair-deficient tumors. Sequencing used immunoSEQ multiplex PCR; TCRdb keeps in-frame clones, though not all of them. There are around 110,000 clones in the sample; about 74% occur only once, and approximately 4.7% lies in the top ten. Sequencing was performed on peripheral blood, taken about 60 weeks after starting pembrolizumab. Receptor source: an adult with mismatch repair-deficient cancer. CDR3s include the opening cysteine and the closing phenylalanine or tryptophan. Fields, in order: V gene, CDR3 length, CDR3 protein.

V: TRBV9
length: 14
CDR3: CASSVQAGDYGYTF

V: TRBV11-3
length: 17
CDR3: CASSHRGANRWTQPQHF

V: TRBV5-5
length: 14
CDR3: CASSLVVSPQPQHF

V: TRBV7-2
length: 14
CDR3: CASRKQATNEKLFF

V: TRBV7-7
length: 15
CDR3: CASSSRDKNTGELFF

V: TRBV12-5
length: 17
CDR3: CASGTSGTSGSIYEQYF

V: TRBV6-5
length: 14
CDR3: CASSRDRSSEKLFF

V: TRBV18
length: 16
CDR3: CASSPSRDRGDYGYTF

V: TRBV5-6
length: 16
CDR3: CASSKSRRTGFYEQYF

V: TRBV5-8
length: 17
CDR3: CASSQGAGVGGGNIQYF